This record looks at one T cell receptor beta chain sequence and its context. Antigen unknown. Clones were sequenced by immunoSEQ multiplex PCR, and TCRdb holds only the in-frame ones, with some missing. The repertoire holds roughly 1.4 million clones, with approximately 98.5% as singletons. Germline loops: CDR1 LNHNV, CDR2 YYDKDF (reference sequence). V was clipped by 6 bases and J by 7 bases, with 15 bases between them. The CDR3 is 13 residues long. The source of the sample is a study of shared clonotypes between healthy human individuals. Study outcomes and limitations: It was the non-shared clonotypes that had lower generation probabilities than clonotypes shared by all four donors.

Sequencing used naive CD4+ T cells sorted from blood. The subset: CD45RA+ positively selected. This TCR was recovered from a man aged 30 to 45 in good health. The genes are TRBV15 and TRBJ1-2; a possible D gene is TRBD1 (5 bases). For the CDR3, the DNA is TGTGCCACCAGATACGGGCAGGGAGGTGGCTACACCTTC. This encodes CATRYGQGGGYTF.